The 28 T cell receptor beta chains presented below share a single source sample, sequenced in a study of CD8 T cells in ankylosing spondylitis. MiXCR was run by TCRdb on the 5' RACE reads, yielding one entry per CDR3 protein. Here the sample spans approximately 350,000 distinct CDR3 sequences, under 15% being singletons. Input material: blood, either unsorted or a sorted T cell fraction (not recorded which). These receptors were obtained from a male donor with ankylosing spondylitis or in good health (not recorded which).

This clonotype was recorded a few times. The gene calls are TRBV25-1 and TRBJ2-1, with D possibly matching TRBD1 (5 bases). The length of the CDR3 is 13 residues. The V gene lost 4 bases and the J gene lost 8 bases, with 12 bases spanning the gap. Germline values: CDR1 MGHDK, CDR2 SYGVNS. In nucleotides, the CDR3 is TGTGCCAGCAGTGTGGACATACGCTATGAGCAGTTCTTC. It codes for CASSVDIRYEQFF.

The gene calls are TRBV5-5 and TRBJ2-3, with 8 bases matching TRBD2. V lost 4 bases and J lost 0; bases outside the gene matches: 7. The CDR3 runs 16 residues. Per the germline V gene, CDR1 is SGHKS and CDR2 is YYEKEE (reference sequence). The CDR3 sequence: CASSPVSGASTDTQYF. The DNA for the CDR3 is TGTGCCAGCAGCCCCGTTAGCGGGGCTAGCACAGATACGCAGTATTTT. The complete variable domain, with remaining parts taken from reference TRBV5-5 and TRBJ2-3, reads DAGVTQSPTHLIKTRGQQVTLRCSPISGHKSVSWYQQVLGQGPQFIFQYYEKEERGRGNFPDRFSARQFPNYSSELNVNALLLGDSALYLCASSPVSGASTDTQYFGPGTRLTVL.

This clonotype has just a few counts. The chain has TRBV15 and TRBJ1-1; a weak D match, TRBD1 (6 bases). CDR3 length equals 14 residues. The germline V gene encodes CDR1 LNHNV and CDR2 YYDKDF (reference sequence). Trimming stripped 5 bases from V and 1 base from J, with 11 bases between. CDR3 nucleotides: TGTGCCACCAGCGGGGGCCCGTCGAACACTGAAGCTTTCTTT. This translates into CATSGGPSNTEAFF.

This clonotype was detected a few times. The genes are TRBV5-1 and TRBJ2-7; no reliable D call. There are 13 residues in the CDR3. The V end lost 4 bases, the J end lost 3 bases, and 11 bases lay between the germline ends. Germline CDR1 is SGHRS and CDR2 is YFSETQ. DNA of the CDR3: TGCGCCAGCAGCCAAAGGACCAACTACGAGCAGTACTTC. This translates into CASSQRTNYEQYF.

This clonotype was counted only a few times. The rearrangement joins TRBV20-1 to TRBJ2-1, with D perhaps given as TRBD1 or TRBD2 (5 bases each). The V end lost 1 base, the J end lost 4 bases, and 14 bases lay between the germline ends. This CDR3 is 15 amino acids long. The germline gives CDR1 DFQATT, CDR2 SNEGSKA (reference sequence). The CDR3 spells CSARGGAEGYNEQFF. The CDR3 bases are TGCAGTGCTAGAGGAGGAGCCGAGGGGTACAATGAGCAGTTCTTC.

This clonotype occurred a few times. CDR3 loop: CASSLGVSQGYGYTF. DNA for the CDR3: TGTGCCAGCAGTTTAGGGGTCAGCCAGGGCTATGGCTACACCTTC. The V and J genes are TRBV12-3 or TRBV12-4 and TRBJ1-2; D might be TRBD1 (5 bases). The CDR3 has 15 residues. The ends were cut back, 1 base at V and 4 bases at J, with 13 bases in the middle.

This clonotype appeared a few times. The rearrangement uses TRBV4-1 and TRBJ2-1; 8 nucleotides match TRBD2. The CDR3 is 15 amino acids. The germline V gene encodes CDR1 MGHRA and CDR2 YSYEKL. Trimming removed 3 bases from V and 9 bases from J; junction bases left unmatched: 10. CDR3 sequence (DNA): TGCGCCAGCAGCCAGACGGGACTAGGAAATTCTGAGCAGTTCTTC. Its translation: CASSQTGLGNSEQFF.

This clonotype was recorded at least ten times. The chain is built from TRBV4-2 and TRBJ1-6; D gene uncertain. Trimming removed 0 bases at V and 10 bases at J, with 13 bases between. This CDR3 contains 15 residues. Germline V gene data show CDR1 as LGHNA and CDR2 as YNFKEQ. CDR3 in DNA: TGTGCCAGCAGCCAAGATTCCGCCAGTAAGTCACCCCTCCACTTT. This translates into CASSQDSASKSPLHF.

This clonotype occurred many times. This rearrangement joins TRBV4-1 to TRBJ1-1; D is unresolved. Trimming removed 1 base at V and 1 base at J, with 13 bases between. The CDR3 runs to 16 residues. Looked up from germline, CDR1 is MGHRA and CDR2 is YSYEKL. The CDR3 protein is CASSQGPPPTNTEAFF. DNA of the CDR3: TGCGCCAGCAGCCAAGGCCCCCCACCAACGAACACTGAAGCTTTCTTT.

This clonotype occurred a few times. The chain links TRBV5-1 to TRBJ1-5; tentatively, D is TRBD1 (5 bases). There are 15 residues in the CDR3. Germline V gene data show CDR1 as SGHRS and CDR2 as YFSETQ. V gave up 4 bases and J gave up 0 bases, with 11 bases separating them. The CDR3 region is CASSPIGGSNQPQHF. The CDR3 nucleotides are TGCGCCAGCAGCCCGATCGGGGGTAGCAATCAGCCCCAGCATTTT.

This clonotype has only a few counts. J is TRBJ2-1 and V is TRBV20-1, with D perhaps TRBD2 (6 bases). CDR1 and CDR2 from the germline V gene are DFQATT and SNEGSKA (reference sequence). V lost 5 bases, J lost 13 bases, and 18 bases lay in between. This CDR3 comprises 12 residues. CDR3 sequence: CSASRDFSPQFF. The CDR3 DNA is TGCAGTGCTTCTCGGGACTTTTCACCTCAGTTCTTC.

This clonotype was seen a handful of times. The chain recombines TRBV2 with TRBJ1-1; TRBD1 agrees at 9 bases. Germline V gene data show CDR1 as SNHLY and CDR2 as FYNNEI. This CDR3 has 14 amino acids. Trimming at V came to 7 bases and at J to 4 bases, leaving 7 bases not matched to a gene. CDR3 sequence (DNA): TGTGCCAGCACCGGGGACAGGGTGAGCACTGAAGCTTTCTTT. Translating gives CASTGDRVSTEAFF.

The chain uses TRBV20-1 and TRBJ2-5; D is ambiguous. The CDR3 runs to 12 residues. V was pared by 0 bases and J by 6 bases, with 8 bases between. Germline V gene data show CDR1 as DFQATT and CDR2 as SNEGSKA (reference sequence). This CDR3 is CSARDYEKTQYF. The CDR3 nucleotides read TGCAGTGCTAGAGACTATGAGAAGACCCAGTACTTC.

In its sample, this clonotype was seen a few times. V gene TRBV6-5 combines with J gene TRBJ2-7; 9 bases agree with TRBD2. This CDR3 region has 14 residues. CDR1 is MNHEY, CDR2 SVGAGI, per germline. The V gene end was trimmed by 2 bases and the J gene end by 4 bases; junction bases not matched to a gene: 3. The CDR3 sequence is CASSYASGKYEQYF. The CDR3 DNA is TGTGCCAGCAGTTACGCTAGCGGGAAATACGAGCAGTACTTC.

The chain has TRBV10-3 and TRBJ2-3; TRBD2 is a possible D gene (6 bases). V gave up 0 bases and J gave up 0 bases, with 7 bases separating them. This CDR3 comprises 15 residues. Germline V lookup: CDR1 ENHRY, CDR2 SYGVKD. The CDR3 loop reads CAISESEGSTDTQYF. DNA for the CDR3: TGTGCCATCAGTGAGTCGGAGGGTAGCACAGATACGCAGTATTTT.

In its sample, this clonotype was seen many times. The chain employs TRBV5-8 and TRBJ1-1; D gene ambiguous. Trimming pared 4 bases from V and 1 base from J, leaving 11 bases between. The CDR3 is 14 residues long. The V gene's germline CDR1 is SGHTS and CDR2 YDEGEE. The CDR3 DNA sequence: TGTGCCAGCAGCATAGAGCCCGGGAACACTGAAGCTTTCTTT. Translation gives CASSIEPGNTEAFF.

The chain uses TRBV6-5 and TRBJ2-3; unclear D gene. The germline gives CDR1 MNHEY, CDR2 SVGAGI. Trimming cost V 2 bases and J 6 bases, with 3 bases left between them. CDR3 length: 11 amino acids. The CDR3 spells CASSYDDTQYF. CDR3 DNA: TGTGCCAGCAGTTACGACGATACGCAGTATTTT.

This clonotype was counted a single time. The chain carries TRBV12-3 or TRBV12-4 and TRBJ2-1; D ambiguous. Trimming removed 8 bases from V and 2 bases from J, with 13 bases in between. This CDR3 spans 14 amino acids. The DNA of the CDR3 is TGTGCCAGCCTTCCTGGACCTACCTACAATGAGCAGTTCTTC. As protein: CASLPGPTYNEQFF.

This sequence joins TRBV11-1 and TRBJ2-3; 9 bases match TRBD1. The CDR3 spans 18 residues. The germline V gene has CDR1 SGHAT and CDR2 FQDESV (reference sequence). J gave up 0 bases and V 4 bases, and 11 bases lay outside the gene matches. The CDR3 region has the DNA TGTGCCAGCAGCTCCCGTCTCGGGGACAGGGTTAGCACAGATACGCAGTATTTT. Encoded protein: CASSSRLGDRVSTDTQYF.

This clonotype was seen a handful of times. J is TRBJ2-7 and V is TRBV5-1; D is undetermined. CDR3 length equals 14 residues. Per the germline V gene, CDR1 is SGHRS and CDR2 is YFSETQ. Trimming removed 3 bases from V and 0 bases from J, with 10 bases in between. DNA of the CDR3: TGCGCCAGCAGCTCCCAGGTCAGCTCCTACGAGCAGTACTTC. This sequence encodes CASSSQVSSYEQYF.

The chain carries TRBV5-1 and TRBJ2-1; D may be TRBD1 (6 bases). The germline CDR1 and CDR2 sequences are SGHRS and YFSETQ. V was shortened by 4 bases and J by 6 bases, with 17 bases between the two germline ends. The CDR3 runs 15 residues. In DNA form, the CDR3 reads TGCGCCAGCAGCGAGGCCGTCAGGGGTCTCAATGAGCAGTTCTTC. Its protein product is CASSEAVRGLNEQFF.

In this sample, this clonotype turned up a few times. V and J are TRBV5-1 and TRBJ2-1; D is uncertain. There are 13 residues in the CDR3. The V gene lost 5 bases and the J gene lost 5 bases, with 11 bases spanning the gap. Germline CDR1 SGHRS, CDR2 YFSETQ. The CDR3 nucleotides are TGCGCCAGCAGTCCCGGAGTCAACAATGAGCAGTTCTTC. Translating gives CASSPGVNNEQFF. The whole variable domain, remainder taken from reference TRBV5-1 and TRBJ2-1, is KAGVTQTPRYLIKTRGQQVTLSCSPISGHRSVSWYQQTPGQGLQFLFEYFSETQRNKGNFPGRFSGRQFSNSRSEMNVSTLELGDSALYLCASSPGVNNEQFFGPGTRLTVL.

The chain carries TRBV11-3 and TRBJ1-5; D unclear. CDR3 length: 12 residues. V lost 8 bases, J lost 0 bases, and 5 bases lay in between. CDR1 and CDR2 from the germline V gene are SGHNT and YENEEA. The CDR3 DNA reads TGTGCCAGCCCCCTTAGCAATCAGCCCCAGCATTTT. Translation gives CASPLSNQPQHF.

The chain uses TRBV20-1 and TRBJ2-1, with a weak D call TRBD2 (5 bases). Germline CDR1 DFQATT, CDR2 SNEGSKA (reference sequence). V lost 6 bases to trimming and J lost 1 base, with 19 bases between them. This CDR3 spans 16 amino acids. Written as DNA, the CDR3 is TGCAGTGCCCGACTCGCGGGTAGCAGGTCCTACAATGAGCAGTTCTTC. Protein product: CSARLAGSRSYNEQFF.

This clonotype was counted only a few times. The V gene is TRBV20-1, the J gene TRBJ1-1; 8 bases are a match to TRBD1. With 4 bases clipped from V and 4 bases from J, the junction kept 5 bases outside the gene matches. The CDR3 covers 13 residues. Germline V lookup: CDR1 DFQATT, CDR2 SNEGSKA (reference sequence). CDR3 region: CSATGQGRTEAFF. CDR3 DNA: TGCAGTGCTACTGGACAGGGTCGCACTGAAGCTTTCTTT.

With regard to this clonotype: The junction does not match germline at one end; this may be a read error. The chain uses TRBV9 and TRBJ1-6; no reliable D call. This CDR3 region has 14 residues. Germline loops: CDR1 SGDLS, CDR2 YYNGEE. The CDR3 protein is CASGVRPRDSPLHF. DNA of the CDR3: TGTGCCAGCGGCGTCCGTCCGCGGGATTCACCCCTCCACTTT.

This clonotype was found a few times. The chain carries TRBV21-1 and TRBJ2-3; the listed D gene, TRBD1, was not tested against the DNA. TRBV21-1 is assigned pseudogene status. The length of the CDR3 is 14 residues. CDR3 in DNA: TGTGCCAGCGTTGATGCGGGGACGATAGATACGCAGTATTTT. This codes for CASVDAGTIDTQYF.

This clonotype was counted once. The chain uses TRBV29-1 and TRBJ2-7; D is possibly TRBD1 or TRBD2 (5 bases each). Trimming left V 5 bases short and J 3 bases short, with 11 bases between. The CDR3 contains 12 residues. Germline CDR1 reads SQVTM; CDR2 reads ANQGSEA. The CDR3 DNA is TGCAGCGTTCAGGAGAGGGGCTACGAGCAGTACTTC. Its protein product is CSVQERGYEQYF.